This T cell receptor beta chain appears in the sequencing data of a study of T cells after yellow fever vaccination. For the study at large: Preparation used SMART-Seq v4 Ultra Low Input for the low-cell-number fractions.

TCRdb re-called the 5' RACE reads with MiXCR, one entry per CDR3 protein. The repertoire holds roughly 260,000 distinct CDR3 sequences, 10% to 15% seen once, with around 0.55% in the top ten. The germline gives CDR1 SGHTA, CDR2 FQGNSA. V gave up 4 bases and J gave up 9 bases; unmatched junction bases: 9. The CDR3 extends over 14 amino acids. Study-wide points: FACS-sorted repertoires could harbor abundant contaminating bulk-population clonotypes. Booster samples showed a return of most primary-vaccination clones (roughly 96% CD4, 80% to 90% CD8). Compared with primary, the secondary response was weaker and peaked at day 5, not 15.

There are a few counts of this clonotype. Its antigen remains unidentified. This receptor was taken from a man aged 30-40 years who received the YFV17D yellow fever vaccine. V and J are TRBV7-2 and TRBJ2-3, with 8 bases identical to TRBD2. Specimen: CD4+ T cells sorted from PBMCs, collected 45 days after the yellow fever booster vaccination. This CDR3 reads CASSWTGTSDTQYF. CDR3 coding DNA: TGTGCCAGCAGCTGGACCGGGACTAGTGACACGCAGTATTTT. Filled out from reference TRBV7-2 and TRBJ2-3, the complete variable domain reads GAGVSQSPSNKVTEKGKDVELRCDPISGHTALYWYRQSLGQGLEFLIYFQGNSAPDKSGLPSDRFSAERTGGSVSTLTIQRTQQEDSAVYLCASSWTGTSDTQYFGPGTRLTVL.